This TCR beta chain originates from a study of CD8+ T cells in alopecia areata. Study observations and caveats: Sequencing of scalp samples also captures resident alphabeta T cells of normal skin. Whereas mice showed it more clearly, TCR sharing across patients was murkier, possibly because of HLA. Clonality exceeded that of normal scalp in lesional scalp, most notably in alopecia totalis/universalis.

About this clone itself: What it binds is unknown. Germline and junction disagree at one end, which may indicate a read error.

Germline V lookup: CDR1 MNHEY, CDR2 SVGAGI. The CDR3 has 14 amino acids. Investigators isolated RNA and reverse transcribed it into cDNA to act as the sequencing template. Using immunoSEQ multiplex PCR, the repertoire was profiled, and TCRdb retains in-frame clones only, with some absent. Here the sample spans over 150,000 clones, around three fifths being singletons. Sorted out of PBMCs were CD4+ T cells and CD8+ T cells. This chain links TRBV6-5 with TRBJ2-5, with D possibly TRBD1 on 6 matching bases. This clonotype was sampled from a human donor in good health. Source material: CD8+ T cells sorted from blood. In nucleotides, the CDR3 is TGTGCCAGCAGTTACTCGAGGGGACAAGAGGCCCAGTACTTC. Translation: CASSYSRGQEAQYF.